This TCR beta chain was captured in a study of control samples from healthy donors and cancer patients. Trimming pared 4 bases from V and 1 base from J, leaving 10 bases between. Germline V gives CDR1 SEHNR, CDR2 FQNEAQ (reference sequence). The CDR3 is made up of 14 amino acids. Produced via immunoSEQ multiplex PCR; TCRdb's table is partial and in-frame only. Of about 71,000 clones in the sample, roughly 91% were seen once. The chain has TRBV7-9 and TRBJ1-2; D is possibly TRBD1 (5 bases). The specimen sequenced was PBMCs. The TCR sequence derives from a man between 60 and 75 years old with lung cancer. The CDR3 DNA is TGTGCCAGCAGCTATAGGGACTATAACTATGGCTACACCTTC. Translating it yields CASSYRDYNYGYTF.